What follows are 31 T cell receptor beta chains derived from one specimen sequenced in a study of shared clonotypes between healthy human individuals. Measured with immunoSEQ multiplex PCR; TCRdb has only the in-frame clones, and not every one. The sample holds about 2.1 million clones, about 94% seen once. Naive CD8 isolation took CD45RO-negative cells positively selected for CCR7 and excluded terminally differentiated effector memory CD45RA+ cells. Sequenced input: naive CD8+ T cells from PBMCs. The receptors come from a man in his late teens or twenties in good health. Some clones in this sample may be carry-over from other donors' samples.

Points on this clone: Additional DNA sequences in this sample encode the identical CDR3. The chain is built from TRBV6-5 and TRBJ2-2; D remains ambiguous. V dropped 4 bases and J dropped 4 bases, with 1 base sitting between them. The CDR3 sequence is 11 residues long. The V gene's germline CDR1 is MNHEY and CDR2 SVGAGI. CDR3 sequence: CASSSTGELFF. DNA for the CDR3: TGTGCCAGCAGTTCCACCGGGGAGCTGTTTTTT.

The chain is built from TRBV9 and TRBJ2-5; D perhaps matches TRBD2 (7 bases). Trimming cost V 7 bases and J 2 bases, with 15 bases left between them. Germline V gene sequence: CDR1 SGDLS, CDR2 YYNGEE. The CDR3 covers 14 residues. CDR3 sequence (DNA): TGTGCCAGCTCTCCTCGGGGGGCTCAAGAGACCCAGTACTTC. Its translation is CASSPRGAQETQYF. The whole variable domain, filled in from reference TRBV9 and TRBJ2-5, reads DSGVTQTPKHLITATGQRVTLRCSPRSGDLSVYWYQQSLDQGLQFLIQYYNGEERAKGNILERFSAQQFPDLHSELNLSSLELGDSALYFCASSPRGAQETQYFGPGTRLLVL.

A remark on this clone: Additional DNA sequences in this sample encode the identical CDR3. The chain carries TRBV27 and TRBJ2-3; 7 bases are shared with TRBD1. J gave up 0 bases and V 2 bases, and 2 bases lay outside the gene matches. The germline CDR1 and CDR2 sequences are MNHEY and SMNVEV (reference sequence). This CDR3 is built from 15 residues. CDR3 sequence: CASSLTGDSTDTQYF. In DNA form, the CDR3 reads TGTGCCAGCAGTTTAACAGGGGACAGCACAGATACGCAGTATTTT.

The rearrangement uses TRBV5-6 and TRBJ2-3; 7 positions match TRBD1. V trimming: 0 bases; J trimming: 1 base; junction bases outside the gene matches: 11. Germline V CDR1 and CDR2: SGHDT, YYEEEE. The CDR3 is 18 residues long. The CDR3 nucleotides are TGTGCCAGCAGCTTGGCCGTGACAGGGATATGGGGCACAGATACGCAGTATTTT. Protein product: CASSLAVTGIWGTDTQYF.

The CDR3 here is CASSPPGATYEQYF. For the CDR3, the DNA is TGTGCCAGCAGCCCGCCCGGCGCTACCTACGAGCAGTACTTC. V and J are TRBV7-9 and TRBJ2-7; no firm D call. V lost 5 bases to trimming and J lost 2 bases, with 13 bases between them. The CDR3 extends over 14 amino acids. The V gene's germline CDR1 is SEHNR and CDR2 FQNEAQ (reference sequence). Full variable domain (remainder filled in from reference TRBV7-9 and TRBJ2-7): DTGVSQNPRHKITKRGQNVTFRCDPISEHNRLYWYRQTLGQGPEFLTYFQNEAQLEKSRLLSDRFSAERPKGSFSTLEIQRTEQGDSAMYLCASSPPGATYEQYFGPGTRLTVT.

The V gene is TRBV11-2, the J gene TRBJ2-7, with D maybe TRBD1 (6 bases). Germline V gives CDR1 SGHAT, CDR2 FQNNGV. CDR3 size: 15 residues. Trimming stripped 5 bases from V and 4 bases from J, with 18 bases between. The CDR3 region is CASSGEPGHSYEQYF. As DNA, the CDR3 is TGTGCCAGCAGCGGAGAACCGGGACATAGTTACGAGCAGTACTTC.

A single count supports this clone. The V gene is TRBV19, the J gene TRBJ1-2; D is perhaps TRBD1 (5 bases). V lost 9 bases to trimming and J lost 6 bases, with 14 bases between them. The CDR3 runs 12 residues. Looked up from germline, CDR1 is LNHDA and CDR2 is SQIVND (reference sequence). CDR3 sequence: CASRGEPDGYTF. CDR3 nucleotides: TGTGCCAGCCGAGGGGAGCCAGATGGCTACACCTTC.

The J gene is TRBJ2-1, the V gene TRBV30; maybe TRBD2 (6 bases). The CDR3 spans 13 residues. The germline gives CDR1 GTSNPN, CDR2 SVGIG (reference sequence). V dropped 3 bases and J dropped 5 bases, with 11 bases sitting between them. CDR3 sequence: CAWRKRENNEQFF. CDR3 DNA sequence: TGTGCCTGGAGAAAACGGGAGAACAATGAGCAGTTCTTC. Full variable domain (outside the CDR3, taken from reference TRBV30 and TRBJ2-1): SQTIHQWPATLVQPVGSPLSLECTVEGTSNPNLYWYRQAAGRGLQLLFYSVGIGQISSEVPQNLSASRPQDRQFILSSKKLLLSDSGFYLCAWRKRENNEQFFGPGTRLTVL.

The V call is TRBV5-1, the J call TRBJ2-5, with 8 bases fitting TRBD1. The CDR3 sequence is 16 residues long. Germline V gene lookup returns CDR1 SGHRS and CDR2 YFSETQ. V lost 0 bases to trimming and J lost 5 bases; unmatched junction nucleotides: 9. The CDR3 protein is CASSLVAGGDWETQYF. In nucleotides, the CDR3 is TGCGCCAGCAGCTTGGTGGCAGGGGGCGATTGGGAGACCCAGTACTTC.

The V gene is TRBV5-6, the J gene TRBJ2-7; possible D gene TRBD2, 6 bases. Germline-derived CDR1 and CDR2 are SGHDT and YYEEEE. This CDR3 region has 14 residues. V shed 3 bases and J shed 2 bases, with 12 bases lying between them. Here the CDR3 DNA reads TGTGCCAGCAGCTGGAGGGAGACCCCCTACGAGCAGTACTTC. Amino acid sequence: CASSWRETPYEQYF.

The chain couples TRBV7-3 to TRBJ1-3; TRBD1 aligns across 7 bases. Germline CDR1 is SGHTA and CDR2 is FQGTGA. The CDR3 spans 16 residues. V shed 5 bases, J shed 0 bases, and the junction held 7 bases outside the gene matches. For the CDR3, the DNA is TGTGCCAGCAGCCCGCCCGGGACAGACTCTGGAAACACCATATATTTT. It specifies CASSPPGTDSGNTIYF.

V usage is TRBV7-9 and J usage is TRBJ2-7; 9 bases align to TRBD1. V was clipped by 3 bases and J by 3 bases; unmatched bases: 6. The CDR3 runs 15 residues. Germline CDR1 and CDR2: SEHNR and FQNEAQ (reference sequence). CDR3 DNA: TGTGCCAGCAGCTTCGACAGGGGGATAATCTACGAGCAGTACTTC. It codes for CASSFDRGIIYEQYF.

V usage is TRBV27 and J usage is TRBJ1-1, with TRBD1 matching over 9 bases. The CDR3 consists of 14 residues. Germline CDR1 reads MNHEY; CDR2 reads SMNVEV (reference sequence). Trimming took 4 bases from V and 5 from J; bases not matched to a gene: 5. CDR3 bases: TGTGCCAGCAGTTGGGGACAGGGCAGAACTGAAGCTTTCTTT. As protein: CASSWGQGRTEAFF.

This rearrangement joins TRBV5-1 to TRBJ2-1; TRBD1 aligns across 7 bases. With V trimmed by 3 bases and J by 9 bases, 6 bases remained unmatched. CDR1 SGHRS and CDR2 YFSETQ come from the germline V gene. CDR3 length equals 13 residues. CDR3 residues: CASSSTGASEQFF. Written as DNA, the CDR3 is TGCGCCAGCAGCTCCACAGGGGCAAGTGAGCAGTTCTTC. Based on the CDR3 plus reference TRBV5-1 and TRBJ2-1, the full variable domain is KAGVTQTPRYLIKTRGQQVTLSCSPISGHRSVSWYQQTPGQGLQFLFEYFSETQRNKGNFPGRFSGRQFSNSRSEMNVSTLELGDSALYLCASSSTGASEQFFGPGTRLTVL.

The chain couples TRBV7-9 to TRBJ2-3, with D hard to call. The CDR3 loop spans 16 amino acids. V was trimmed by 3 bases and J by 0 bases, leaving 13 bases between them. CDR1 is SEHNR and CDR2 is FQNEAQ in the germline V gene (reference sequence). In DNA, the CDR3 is TGTGCCAGCAGCTTTTCGTCCGCTACTAGCACAGATACGCAGTATTTT. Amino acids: CASSFSSATSTDTQYF.

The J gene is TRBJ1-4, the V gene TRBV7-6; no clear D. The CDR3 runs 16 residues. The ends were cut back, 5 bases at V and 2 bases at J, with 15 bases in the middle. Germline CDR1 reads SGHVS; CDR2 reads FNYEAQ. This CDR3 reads CASSPLVGITNEKLFF. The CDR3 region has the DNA TGTGCCAGCAGCCCCCTCGTGGGTATCACTAATGAAAAACTGTTTTTT.

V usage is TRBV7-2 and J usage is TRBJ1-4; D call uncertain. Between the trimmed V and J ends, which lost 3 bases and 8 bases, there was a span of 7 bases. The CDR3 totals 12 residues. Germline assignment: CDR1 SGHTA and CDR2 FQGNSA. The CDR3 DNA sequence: TGTGCCAGCAGCTTTTGGAGCGAAAAACTGTTTTTT. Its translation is CASSFWSEKLFF.

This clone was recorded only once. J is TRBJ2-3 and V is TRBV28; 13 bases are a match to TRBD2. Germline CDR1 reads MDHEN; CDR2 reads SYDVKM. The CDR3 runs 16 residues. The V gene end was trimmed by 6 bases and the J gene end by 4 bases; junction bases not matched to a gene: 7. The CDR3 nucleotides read TGTGCCAGCAGGGAAGGACTAGCGGGAGTCGCAGATACGCAGTATTTT. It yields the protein CASREGLAGVADTQYF.

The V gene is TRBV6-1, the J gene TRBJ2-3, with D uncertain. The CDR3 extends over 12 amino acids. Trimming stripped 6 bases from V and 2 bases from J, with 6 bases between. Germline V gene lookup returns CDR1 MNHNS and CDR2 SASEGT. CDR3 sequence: CASSRTTDTQYF. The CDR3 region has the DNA TGTGCCAGCAGCCGGACCACAGATACGCAGTATTTT.

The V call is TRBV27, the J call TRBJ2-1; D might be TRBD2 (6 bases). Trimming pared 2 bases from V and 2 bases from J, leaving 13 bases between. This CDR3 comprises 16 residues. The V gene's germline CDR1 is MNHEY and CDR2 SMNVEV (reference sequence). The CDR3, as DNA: TGTGCCAGCAGTTTAACGTGGGAGGTTGCCTACAATGAGCAGTTCTTC. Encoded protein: CASSLTWEVAYNEQFF.

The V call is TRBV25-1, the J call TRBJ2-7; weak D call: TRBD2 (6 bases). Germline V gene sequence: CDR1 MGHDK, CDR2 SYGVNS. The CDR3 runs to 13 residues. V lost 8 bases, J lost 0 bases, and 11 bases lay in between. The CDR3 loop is CASGAGSSYEQYF. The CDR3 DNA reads TGTGCCAGCGGGGCGGGGAGCTCCTACGAGCAGTACTTC.

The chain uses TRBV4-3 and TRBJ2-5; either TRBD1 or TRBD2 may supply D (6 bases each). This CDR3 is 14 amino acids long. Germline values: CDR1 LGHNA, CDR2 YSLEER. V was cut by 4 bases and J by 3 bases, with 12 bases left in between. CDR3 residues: CASSPGGPEETQYF. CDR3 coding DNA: TGCGCCAGCAGCCCCGGGGGCCCGGAAGAGACCCAGTACTTC.

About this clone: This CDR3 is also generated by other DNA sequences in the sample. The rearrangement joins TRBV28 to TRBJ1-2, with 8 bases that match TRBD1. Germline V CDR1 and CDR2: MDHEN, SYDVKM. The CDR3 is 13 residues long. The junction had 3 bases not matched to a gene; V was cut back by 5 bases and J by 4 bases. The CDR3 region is CASSRRGLYGYTF. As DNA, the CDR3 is TGTGCCAGCAGTCGCAGGGGGCTCTATGGCTACACCTTC.

CDR3: CASSFRGSDEKLFF. DNA for the CDR3: TGTGCCAGCAGTTTCAGAGGTTCGGATGAAAAACTGTTTTTT. The genes are TRBV28 and TRBJ1-4; no firm D call. This CDR3 has 14 residues. Trimming pared 3 bases from V and 6 bases from J, leaving 11 bases between. The germline CDR1 and CDR2 sequences are MDHEN and SYDVKM.

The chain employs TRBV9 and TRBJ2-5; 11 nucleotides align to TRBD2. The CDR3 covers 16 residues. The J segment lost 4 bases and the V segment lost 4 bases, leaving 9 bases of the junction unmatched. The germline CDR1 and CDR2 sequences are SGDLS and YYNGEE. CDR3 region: CASSSWGSGRGETQYF. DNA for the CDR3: TGTGCCAGCAGCTCCTGGGGTAGCGGGAGGGGAGAGACCCAGTACTTC.

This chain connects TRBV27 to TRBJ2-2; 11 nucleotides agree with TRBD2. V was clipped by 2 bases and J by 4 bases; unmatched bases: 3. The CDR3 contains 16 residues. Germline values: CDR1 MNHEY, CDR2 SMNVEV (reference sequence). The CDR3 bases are TGTGCCAGCAGTTTAGGGACTAGCGGCTTCACCGGGGAGCTGTTTTTT. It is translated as CASSLGTSGFTGELFF.

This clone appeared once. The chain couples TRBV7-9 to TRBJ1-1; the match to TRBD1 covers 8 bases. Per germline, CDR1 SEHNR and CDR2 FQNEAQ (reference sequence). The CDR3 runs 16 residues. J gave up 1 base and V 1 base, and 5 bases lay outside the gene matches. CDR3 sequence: CASSLGQGLGNTEAFF. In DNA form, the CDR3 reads TGTGCCAGCAGCTTAGGACAGGGGCTGGGGAACACTGAAGCTTTCTTT.

The CDR3 loop is CATTSRAQETQYF. In nucleotides, the CDR3 is TGTGCCACCACCTCCAGAGCCCAAGAGACCCAGTACTTC. This chain connects TRBV15 to TRBJ2-5; D not certain. Germline V CDR1 and CDR2: LNHNV, YYDKDF (reference sequence). V was clipped by 7 bases and J by 1 base, with 10 bases between them. The CDR3 has 13 residues.

The CDR3 DNA sequence: TGTGCCAGCAGCGATCCATTCGGGGCAGGGCCAGGTGATCAGCCCCAGCATTTT. It is translated as CASSDPFGAGPGDQPQHF. V usage is TRBV7-8 and J usage is TRBJ1-5; TRBD1 is a possible D gene (5 bases). In germline, CDR1 is SGHVS, CDR2 FQNEAQ. CDR3 length: 18 residues. With 5 bases removed from V and 5 bases from J, the gap between germline ends came to 25 bases.

This CDR3 reads CATRDLTAYEQYF. The CDR3 DNA reads as TGTGCCACAAGGGACCTTACCGCCTACGAGCAGTACTTC. The chain employs TRBV5-4 and TRBJ2-7, with D perhaps given as TRBD1 or TRBD2 (5 bases each). The ends were cut back, 9 bases at V and 2 bases at J, with 15 bases in the middle. Germline CDR1 reads SGHNT; CDR2 reads YYREEE (reference sequence). CDR3 size: 13 residues.

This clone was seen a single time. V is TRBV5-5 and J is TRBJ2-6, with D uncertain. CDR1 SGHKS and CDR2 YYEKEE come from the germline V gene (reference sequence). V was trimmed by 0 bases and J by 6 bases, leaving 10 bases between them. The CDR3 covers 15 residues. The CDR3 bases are TGTGCCAGCAGCTTGGGGCCCGGATTGGCCAACGTCCTGACTTTC. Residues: CASSLGPGLANVLTF.